The following is a TCR beta chain sequence with its context. The table came from immunoSEQ multiplex PCR; TCRdb's copy has only in-frame clones and leaves some out. The sample includes about 6,600 clones, around 80% of them seen just once. The data originate from a study of follicular helper T cells after annual influenza vaccination. As for time point: 2015-2016 season, 7 days after influenza vaccination. V gave up 8 bases and J gave up 3 bases, with 8 bases separating them. CDR3 length equals 11 residues. CDR1 and CDR2 (germline): SGHVS, FQNEAQ. The sample was CXCR5- memory CD4+ T cells sorted from blood, taken 7 days after influenza vaccination. This sequence was found in an adult who received the influenza vaccine. This chain joins TRBV7-8 and TRBJ2-7; no clear D. CDR3 protein: CASGSGYEQYF. CDR3 coding DNA: TGTGCCAGCGGGTCAGGCTACGAGCAGTACTTC.